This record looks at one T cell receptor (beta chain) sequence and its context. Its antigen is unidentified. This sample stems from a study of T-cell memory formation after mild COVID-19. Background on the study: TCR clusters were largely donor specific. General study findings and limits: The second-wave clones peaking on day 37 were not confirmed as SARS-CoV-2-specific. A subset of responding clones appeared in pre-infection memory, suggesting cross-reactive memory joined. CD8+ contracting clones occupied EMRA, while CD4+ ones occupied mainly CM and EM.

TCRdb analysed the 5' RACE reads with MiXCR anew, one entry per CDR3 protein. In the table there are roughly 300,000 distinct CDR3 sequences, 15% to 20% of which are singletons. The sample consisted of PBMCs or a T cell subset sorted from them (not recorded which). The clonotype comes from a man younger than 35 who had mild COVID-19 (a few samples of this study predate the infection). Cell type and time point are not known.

CDR3 sequence reads: CSAGGGRANTEAFF. The DNA of the CDR3 is TGCAGTGCTGGGGGAGGAAGGGCAAACACTGAAGCTTTCTTT. V is TRBV20-1 and J is TRBJ1-1, with TRBD1 as a possible D gene (5 bases). CDR1 and CDR2 (germline): DFQATT, SNEGSKA (reference sequence). The CDR3 sequence is 14 residues long. V lost 5 bases, J lost 2 bases, and 15 bases lay in between.